The rows below give T cell receptor beta chains drawn from one sample of a study of cytomegalovirus exposure and HLA in healthy donors. TCRdb's table, derived via immunoSEQ multiplex PCR, lists solely in-frame clones and lacks some. Here the sample spans some 170,000 clones, 65% to 80% being singletons. The specimen sequenced was PBMCs. Receptor source: a man aged 35 to 55 in good health and CMV-seronegative. CDR3s include the opening cysteine and the closing phenylalanine or tryptophan. Each record gives: CDR3 length, clone size, V gene, J gene, D gene, CDR3 DNA, CDR3 protein. D genes are given only for firm matches. Part of the rows lack a size; the others show once, few, many or a class for expanded clones.

>14|NA|TRBV7-9|TRBJ1-2|NA
TGTGCCAGCAGCTTCAGGGAGGGGTCTAGTGGCTACACCTTC
CASSFREGSSGYTF
>13|NA|TRBV7-9|TRBJ2-2|NA
TGTGCCAGCAGCACGACATTGATCGGGGAGCTGTTTTTT
CASSTTLIGELFF
>14|few|TRBV5-1|TRBJ2-1|NA
TGCGCCAGCAGCTTGGGCGGGGTCTTTAATGAGCAGTTCTTC
CASSLGGVFNEQFF
>14|NA|TRBV4-1|TRBJ1-4|NA
TGCGCCAGCTCCCAGACAATCGAGTTCGGAAAACTGTTTTTT
CASSQTIEFGKLFF
>17|NA|TRBV19|TRBJ1-6|TRBD1
TGTGCCAGTAGGCCCTTCGGGACAGGGGGACCGAATTCACCCCTCCACTTT
CASRPFGTGGPNSPLHF
>12|NA|TRBV4-2|TRBJ2-1|NA
TGTGCCAGCAGCCAAGTCGGCGGTGAGCAGTTCTTC
CASSQVGGEQFF
>17|NA|TRBV5-8|TRBJ1-6|TRBD1
TGTGCCAGCAGCTTGGACTCGGGACAGTCCTATAATTCACCCCTCCACTTT
CASSLDSGQSYNSPLHF
>16|once|TRBV18|TRBJ2-7|TRBD2
TGTGCCAGCTCACCACCCGGACTAGCGGGGGGGAACGAGCAGTACTTC
CASSPPGLAGGNEQYF
>14|few|TRBV6-6|TRBJ1-1|NA
TGTGCCAGCAGGGACAGAGGGGCGAACACTGAAGCTTTCTTT
CASRDRGANTEAFF
>16|once|TRBV11-3|TRBJ2-2|TRBD1
TGTGCCAGCAGCTTTCGGGACAGGGAAATAGGCGGGGAGCTGTTTTTT
CASSFRDREIGGELFF
>14|NA|TRBV19|TRBJ1-5|NA
TGTGCCAGTAGTATTCGGGGATCCTCGGGGGCCCAGCATTTT
CASSIRGSSGAQHF
>15|once|TRBV27|TRBJ2-7|NA
TGTGCCAGCAGCCAGGCGGGTATCGGGGCCTACGAGCAGTACTTC
CASSQAGIGAYEQYF
>13|NA|TRBV7-9|TRBJ1-3|NA
TGTGCCAGCACTCAGGGGAATGGAAACACCATATATTTT
CASTQGNGNTIYF
>14|NA|TRBV6-1|TRBJ2-7|NA
TGTGCCAGCAGTGAAAGTTCCAGGTCCTACGAGCAGTACTTC
CASSESSRSYEQYF
>15|NA|TRBV19|TRBJ1-5|NA
TGTGCCAGTAGTATAAGGCAGGATACCTATCAGCCCCAGCATTTT
CASSIRQDTYQPQHF
>13|once|TRBV7-8|TRBJ2-7|NA
TGTGCCAGCAGCTTATTAGTGACCTACGAGCAGTACTTC
CASSLLVTYEQYF
>16|NA|TRBV5-1|TRBJ1-4|TRBD1
TGCGCCAGCAGCTTGGGATTGACAGGGGGGAATGAAAAACTGTTTTTT
CASSLGLTGGNEKLFF
>14|NA|TRBV6-1|TRBJ1-1|NA
TGTGCCAGCAGTTGGGGGGACCTGAACACTGAAGCTTTCTTT
CASSWGDLNTEAFF
>15|once|TRBV28|TRBJ1-4|NA
TGTGCCAGCAGACAGTTTACAGGGCTCGGAGAAAAACTGTTTTTT
CASRQFTGLGEKLFF
>15|NA|TRBV7-8|TRBJ2-7|TRBD1
TGTGCCAGCAGCTTAGAGCGACAGGGCACCTACGAGCAGTACTTC
CASSLERQGTYEQYF
>15|NA|TRBV9|TRBJ1-1|TRBD1
TGTGCCAGCAGCGCGAGGGACAGGGGAGGCACTGAAGCTTTCTTT
CASSARDRGGTEAFF
>14|few|TRBV29-1|TRBJ1-1|TRBD1
TGCAGCGTGGCCGGACAGGGGGCGGTCACTGAAGCTTTCTTT
CSVAGQGAVTEAFF
>15|NA|TRBV19|TRBJ1-2|TRBD1
TGTGCCAGTAGTCGTATCACAGGGGCAGCTACTGGCTACACCTTC
CASSRITGAATGYTF
>16|once|TRBV28|TRBJ2-3|TRBD2
TGTGCCAGCAGTCGAGCACTAGCGACCAGATCTGATACGCAGTATTTT
CASSRALATRSDTQYF
>13|NA|TRBV6-5|TRBJ1-4|TRBD1
TGTGCCACCAGGCAGGGGGCGCAGGAAAAACTGTTTTTT
CATRQGAQEKLFF
>14|NA|TRBV5-1|TRBJ2-3|TRBD2
TGCGCCAGCAGTCTTGCGGGGGGGACAGATACGCAGTATTTT
CASSLAGGTDTQYF
>14|NA|TRBV2|TRBJ1-1|TRBD1
TGTGCCAGCAAGGGGCGGGCAGGGGGCTCTGAAGCTTTCTTT
CASKGRAGGSEAFF
>15|NA|TRBV2|TRBJ2-7|TRBD1
TGTGCCAGCGCGATTGACAGGGGCCCCTCCTACGAGCAGTACTTC
CASAIDRGPSYEQYF
>12|few|TRBV29-1|TRBJ2-7|TRBD1
TGCAGCGTTGAGCGACAGGGCTACGAGCAGTACTTC
CSVERQGYEQYF
>15|NA|TRBV7-6|TRBJ1-1|NA
TGTGCCAGCAGCTTAGTTCCAGGGGTGGACACTGAAGCTTTCTTT
CASSLVPGVDTEAFF
>14|NA|TRBV19|TRBJ2-3|TRBD1
TGTGCCAGTCTCGGGACAGGTGACACAGATACGCAGTATTTT
CASLGTGDTDTQYF
>11|NA|TRBV14|TRBJ1-2|NA
TGTGCCAGCAGCCACACCGGTGGCTACACCTTC
CASSHTGGYTF
>14|few|TRBV5-6|TRBJ2-7|NA
TGTGCCAGCAGCGCGGGACCGGGAAACTACGAGCAGTACTTC
CASSAGPGNYEQYF
>16|NA|TRBV7-2|TRBJ2-7|TRBD1
TGTGCCGGCAGCGCCGCGCCCGGGACAGGGGCCTCCGAGCAGTACTTC
CAGSAAPGTGASEQYF
>15|NA|TRBV27|TRBJ1-4|TRBD1
TGTGCCAGCAGGGGACCGGGACAGAGTACTGAAAAACTGTTTTTT
CASRGPGQSTEKLFF
>12|few|TRBV6-5|TRBJ2-7|NA
TGTGCCAGCAGTTCTCAGGGGCACGAGCAGTACTTC
CASSSQGHEQYF
>17|NA|TRBV30|TRBJ2-7|TRBD2
TGTGCCTGGAGTGTACTGACGTCCCCTAGCGGGGATTACGAGCAGTACTTC
CAWSVLTSPSGDYEQYF
>15|NA|TRBV7-8|TRBJ2-7|TRBD2
TGTGCCAGCAGCTTAGTCGGGGGGGATTCCTACGAGCAGTACTTC
CASSLVGGDSYEQYF
>14|NA|TRBV6-6|TRBJ2-2|TRBD1
TGTGCCAGCAGGGACAGGGCCTTCACCGGGGAGCTGTTTTTT
CASRDRAFTGELFF
>15|NA|TRBV19|TRBJ1-1|NA
TGTGCCAGTAGTATCCCAGGGGCTCTTAACACTGAAGCTTTCTTT
CASSIPGALNTEAFF
>15|NA|TRBV5-1|TRBJ1-3|NA
TGCGCCAGCAGCCCCGCGGGCAGGGGAGGAAACACCATATATTTT
CASSPAGRGGNTIYF